This TCR beta chain appears in the sequencing data of a study of T cell responses to AZD1222 COVID-19 vaccine (dated by TCRdb to the early 2020s). For the wider study: TCR sequencing was performed for 233 trial participants, of whom about 210 were given two doses of AZD1222 and some 25 were given two doses of MenACWY control vaccine. Trial participants were enrolled into age subgroups of 18-55, 56-69 and 70-plus years, which contained about 150, 27 and 61 TCR-sequenced participants, respectively. Broad study findings and their caveats: Reportedly, almost half of the unique spike-specific TCRs recognized epitopes lying outside the regions that are mutated in the B.1.351 and B.1.1.7 variants. The vaccine-associated CD4 TCRs covered the entire spike protein, and the dominant responses fell in regions 160-218 and 743-854. Spike-specific TCR breadth and depth rose significantly after two AZD1222 doses compared with day 0 and with MenACWY recipients. Participants were mostly white British and included more females than males, and it was suggested by the authors that clonal diversity may have been underestimated. In the small 56-69-year group, the increase in depth fell short of significance, most likely because of low power. Conclusions about previously exposed vaccinees were limited because only six AZD1222 recipients were SARS-CoV-2 seropositive at baseline. Because no day 14 peak-response samples were available, repertoires were characterized only after the peak T cell response.

The trim is 4 bases for V and 4 bases for J, with a gap of 8 bases between the germline ends. Including cysteine and phenylalanine, the CDR3 has 12 amino acids. Just the 36-base CDR3 DNA is kept, in frame starting at base 1. From a lookup of the germline V gene, CDR1 and CDR2 are SGHRS and YFSETQ. Per the publication, the time point label means: about 28 days (+/-7) after the second vaccine dose. The treatment or condition label, read with the paper, signifies: meningococcal conjugate vaccine given as trial control. The vaccinee samples were drawn from two UK trials, COV001 and COV002, one of which was a single-blind randomized controlled phase 2/3 trial testing AZD1222 (ChAdOx1 nCoV-19) in healthy adults. For TCRbeta chain sequencing, PBMC samples were collected from trial participants at day 0 and at day 28 after the second dose. Notes on this clone: The antigen it recognizes is unknown. No base quality values were provided; no much bigger clone lies one nucleotide off.

The CDR3 regions of human TCRbeta chains were analyzed by immunosequencing. Turning to the authors' computational methods: Repertoire TCRs were matched against a reference library of SARS-CoV-2-specific TCRs generated with the MIRA antigen-specificity platform. Breadth was defined as the fraction of unique TCRs that were SARS-CoV-2-associated. Depth was defined as the fraction of total T cells that were SARS-CoV-2-associated. Using the MIRA data, every spike-specific TCR was mapped to the spike region that the TCR reacted to and assigned to either a CD4 or a CD8 class. Log10-transformed breadth and depth values were compared by one-way ANOVA with Sidak's multiple comparisons tests. Here the immuneACCESS table is served through TCRdb, limited to in-frame sequences with V and J called. Missing clones are a known gap in these copies; in checked studies unresolved V genes cover under half, and the rest lacks a known reason. The DNA gave D and trimming, while V, J and clone size come from that table. This sample comprises over 70,000 clones, approximately 80% of them detected only once. Approximately 30% of the sample rests with the top ten.

This sequence originates from an adult who received the MenACWY meningococcal vaccine as a control. The chain is assembled from TRBV5-1 and TRBJ1-1, with an unclear D gene assignment. The sample was peripheral blood, taken 28 days after the second dose of the MenACWY control vaccine. The nucleotides read TGCGCCAGCAGCATTGGTGGCACTGAAGCTTTCTTT. It is translated as CASSIGGTEAFF.